A single T cell receptor beta chain is shown here with its context. This sample was included in a study of blood T cell repertoires in COVID-19. On the study more broadly: Acute and convalescent COVID-19 samples came from the United States, Italy and Spain. In each case, the material was cDNA or gDNA derived from T cells, B-cell-depleted T cells, or PBMCs.

Original data processing: By means of reference gene primer amplification, nucleated cell counts were estimated. The assay was immunoSEQ multiplex PCR, and TCRdb's table has in-frame clones only and misses some. V, J and clone size reflect that table, while D and trimming were determined from the DNA. The sample shows around 80,000 clones, roughly 88% of them seen only once. The CDR3 consists of 17 residues. Deletions cut 0 bases from V and 0 bases from J, with 12 bases between. Germline V gene sequence: CDR1 MNHEY, CDR2 SMNVEV (reference sequence). The sample was peripheral blood. This chain joins TRBV27 and TRBJ2-1, with D hard to call. The clonotype was recovered from a woman of 80 years or more with acute or convalescent COVID-19. The CDR3 DNA reads TGTGCCAGCAGTTTATCCACAGCTTTCAGCTCCTACAATGAGCAGTTCTTC. Encoded protein: CASSLSTAFSSYNEQFF.